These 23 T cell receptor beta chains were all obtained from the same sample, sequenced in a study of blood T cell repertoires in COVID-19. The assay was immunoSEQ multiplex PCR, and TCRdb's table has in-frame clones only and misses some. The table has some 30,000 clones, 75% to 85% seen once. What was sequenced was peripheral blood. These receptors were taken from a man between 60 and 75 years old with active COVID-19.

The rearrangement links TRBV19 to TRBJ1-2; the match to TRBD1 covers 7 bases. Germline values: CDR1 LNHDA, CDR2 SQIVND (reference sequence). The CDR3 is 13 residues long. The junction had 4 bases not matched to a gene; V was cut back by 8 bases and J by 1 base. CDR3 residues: CASRRQGNYGYTF. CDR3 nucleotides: TGTGCCAGTCGTCGACAGGGTAACTATGGCTACACCTTC.

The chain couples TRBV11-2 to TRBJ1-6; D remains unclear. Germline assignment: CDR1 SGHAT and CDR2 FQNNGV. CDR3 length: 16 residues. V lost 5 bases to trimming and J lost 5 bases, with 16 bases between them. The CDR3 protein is CASSVVLGRDNSPLHF. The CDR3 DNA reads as TGTGCCAGCAGCGTAGTTTTGGGTCGGGATAATTCACCCCTCCACTTT. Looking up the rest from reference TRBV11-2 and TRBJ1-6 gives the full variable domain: EAGVAQSPRYKIIEKRQSVAFWCNPISGHATLYWYQQILGQGPKLLIQFQNNGVVDDSQLPKDRFSAERLKGVDSTLKIQPAKLEDSAVYLCASSVVLGRDNSPLHFGNGTRLTVT.

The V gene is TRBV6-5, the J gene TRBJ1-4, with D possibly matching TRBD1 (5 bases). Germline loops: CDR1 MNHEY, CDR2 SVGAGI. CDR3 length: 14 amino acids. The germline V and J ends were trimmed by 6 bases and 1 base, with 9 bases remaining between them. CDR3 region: CASRPTETNEKLFF. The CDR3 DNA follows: TGTGCCAGCAGACCGACAGAAACTAATGAAAAACTGTTTTTT.

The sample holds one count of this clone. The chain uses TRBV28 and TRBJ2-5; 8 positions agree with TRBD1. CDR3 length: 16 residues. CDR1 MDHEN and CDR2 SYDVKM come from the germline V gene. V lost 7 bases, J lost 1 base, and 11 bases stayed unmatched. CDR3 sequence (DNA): TGTGCCAGCATTAGGGCGGGACAGGTTTTCCAAGAGACCCAGTACTTC. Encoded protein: CASIRAGQVFQETQYF. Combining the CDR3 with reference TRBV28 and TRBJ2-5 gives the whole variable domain DVKVTQSSRYLVKRTGEKVFLECVQDMDHENMFWYRQDPGLGLRLIYFSYDVKMKEKGDIPEGYSVSREKKERFSLILESASTNQTSMYLCASIRAGQVFQETQYFGPGTRLLVL.

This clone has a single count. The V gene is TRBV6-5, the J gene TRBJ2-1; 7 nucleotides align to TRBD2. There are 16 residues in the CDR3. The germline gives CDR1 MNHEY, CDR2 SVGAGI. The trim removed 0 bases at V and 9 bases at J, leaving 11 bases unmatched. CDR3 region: CASSYSGGGPLGEQFF. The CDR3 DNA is TGTGCCAGCAGTTACTCCGGGGGAGGGCCGTTAGGTGAGCAGTTCTTC.

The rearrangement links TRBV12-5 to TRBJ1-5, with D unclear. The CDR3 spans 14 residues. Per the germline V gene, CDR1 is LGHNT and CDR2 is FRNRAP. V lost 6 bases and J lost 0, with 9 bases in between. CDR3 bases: TGTGCTAGTGGCGCTTCCTATAGCAATCAGCCCCAGCATTTT. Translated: CASGASYSNQPQHF.

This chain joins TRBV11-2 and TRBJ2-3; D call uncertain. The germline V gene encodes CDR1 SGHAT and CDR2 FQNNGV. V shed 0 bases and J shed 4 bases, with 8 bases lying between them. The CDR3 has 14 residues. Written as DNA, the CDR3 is TGTGCCAGCAGCTTAGACAGGTTCCCAGATACGCAGTATTTT. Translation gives CASSLDRFPDTQYF.

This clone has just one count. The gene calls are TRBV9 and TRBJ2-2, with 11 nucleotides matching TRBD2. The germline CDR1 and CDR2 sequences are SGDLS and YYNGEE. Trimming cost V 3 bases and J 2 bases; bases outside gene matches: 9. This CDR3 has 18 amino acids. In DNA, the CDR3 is TGTGCCAGCAGCGCGAGGAGACTAGCGGGGTTTAACACCGGGGAGCTGTTTTTT. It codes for CASSARRLAGFNTGELFF.

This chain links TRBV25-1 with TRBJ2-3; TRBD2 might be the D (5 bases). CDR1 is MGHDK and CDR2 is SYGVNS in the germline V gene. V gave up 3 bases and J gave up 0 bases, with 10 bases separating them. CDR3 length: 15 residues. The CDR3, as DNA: TGTGCCAGCAGTGATTTCCTAGCTAGCACAGATACGCAGTATTTT. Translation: CASSDFLASTDTQYF.

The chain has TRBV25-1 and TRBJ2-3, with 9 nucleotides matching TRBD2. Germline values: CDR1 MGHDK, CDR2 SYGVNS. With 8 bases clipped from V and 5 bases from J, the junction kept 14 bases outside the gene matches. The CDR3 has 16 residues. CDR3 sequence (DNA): TGTGCCAGCTCACGGTCGCGGGCGGGAGGGGGAGATACGCAGTATTTT. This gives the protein CASSRSRAGGGDTQYF.

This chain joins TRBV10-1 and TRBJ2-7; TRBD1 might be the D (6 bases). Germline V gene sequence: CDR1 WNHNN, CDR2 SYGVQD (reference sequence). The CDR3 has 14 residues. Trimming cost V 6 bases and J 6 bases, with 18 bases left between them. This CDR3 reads CASSRQAGAGEQYF. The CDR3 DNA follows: TGCGCCAGCAGCCGCCAAGCAGGGGCGGGCGAGCAGTACTTC.

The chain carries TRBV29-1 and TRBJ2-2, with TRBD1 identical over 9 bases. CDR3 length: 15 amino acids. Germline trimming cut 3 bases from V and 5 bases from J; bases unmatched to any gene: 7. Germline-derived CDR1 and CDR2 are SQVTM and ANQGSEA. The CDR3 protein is CSVDKGTGNTGELFF. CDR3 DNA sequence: TGCAGCGTTGACAAGGGGACAGGGAATACCGGGGAGCTGTTTTTT.

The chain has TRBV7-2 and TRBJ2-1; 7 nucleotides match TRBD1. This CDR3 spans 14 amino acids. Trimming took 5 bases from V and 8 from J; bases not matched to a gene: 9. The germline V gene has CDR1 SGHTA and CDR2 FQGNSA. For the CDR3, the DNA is TGTGCCAGCAGCCCGGACAGGTTCGCCCATGAGCAGTTCTTC. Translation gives CASSPDRFAHEQFF. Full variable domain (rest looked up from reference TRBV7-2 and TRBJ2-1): GAGVSQSPSNKVTEKGKDVELRCDPISGHTALYWYRQSLGQGLEFLIYFQGNSAPDKSGLPSDRFSAERTGGSVSTLTIQRTQQEDSAVYLCASSPDRFAHEQFFGPGTRLTVL.

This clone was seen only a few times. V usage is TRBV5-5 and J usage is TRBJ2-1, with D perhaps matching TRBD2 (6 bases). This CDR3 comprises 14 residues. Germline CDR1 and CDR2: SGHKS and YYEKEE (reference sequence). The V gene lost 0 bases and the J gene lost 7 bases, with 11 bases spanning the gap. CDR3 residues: CASSLAGARNEQFF. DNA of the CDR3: TGTGCCAGCAGCTTGGCGGGAGCACGTAATGAGCAGTTCTTC.

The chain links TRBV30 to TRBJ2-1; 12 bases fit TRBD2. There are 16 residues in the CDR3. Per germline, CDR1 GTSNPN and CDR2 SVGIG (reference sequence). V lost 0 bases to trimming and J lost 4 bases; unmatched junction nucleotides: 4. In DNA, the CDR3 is TGTGCCTGGAGTGTTCTAGCGGGAGGGAGATACAATGAGCAGTTCTTC. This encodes CAWSVLAGGRYNEQFF.

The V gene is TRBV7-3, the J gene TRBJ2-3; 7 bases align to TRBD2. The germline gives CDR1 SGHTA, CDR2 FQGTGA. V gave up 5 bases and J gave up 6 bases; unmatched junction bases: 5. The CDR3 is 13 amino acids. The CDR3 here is CASSPPGGDTQYF. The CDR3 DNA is TGTGCCAGCAGCCCACCCGGGGGGGATACGCAGTATTTT.

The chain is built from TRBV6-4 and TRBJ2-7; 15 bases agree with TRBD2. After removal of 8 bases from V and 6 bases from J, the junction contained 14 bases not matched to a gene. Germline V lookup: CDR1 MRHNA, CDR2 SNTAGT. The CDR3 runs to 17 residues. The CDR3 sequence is CASPRPRTSGRACEQYV. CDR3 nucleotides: TGTGCCAGCCCTCGCCCCAGGACTAGCGGGAGGGCTTGCGAGCAGTACGTC.

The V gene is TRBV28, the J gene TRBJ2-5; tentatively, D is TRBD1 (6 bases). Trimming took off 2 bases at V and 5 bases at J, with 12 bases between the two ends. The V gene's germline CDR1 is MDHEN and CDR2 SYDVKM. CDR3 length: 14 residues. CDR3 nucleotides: TGTGCCAGCAGTTTAGTAGGGGGTCGGGAGACCCAGTACTTC. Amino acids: CASSLVGGRETQYF.

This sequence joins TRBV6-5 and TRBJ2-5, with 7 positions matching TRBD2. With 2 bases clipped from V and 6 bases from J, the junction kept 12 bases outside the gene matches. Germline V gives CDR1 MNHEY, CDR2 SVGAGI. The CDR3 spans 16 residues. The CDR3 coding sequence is TGTGCCAGCAGTTACGGGGGGGAGGGCGTCTTTAAGACCCAGTACTTC. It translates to CASSYGGEGVFKTQYF.

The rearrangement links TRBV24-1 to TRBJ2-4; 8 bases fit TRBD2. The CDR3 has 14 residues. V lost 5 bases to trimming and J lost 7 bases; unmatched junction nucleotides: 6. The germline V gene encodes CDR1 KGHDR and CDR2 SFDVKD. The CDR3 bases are TGTGCCACCAGTGTCCTCGGGACTAGGAACATTCAGTACTTC. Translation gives CATSVLGTRNIQYF.

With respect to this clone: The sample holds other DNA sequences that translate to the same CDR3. The DNA for the CDR3 is TGCGCCAGCAGCTTGGATCGGGGTGAGCAGTTCTTC. This gives the protein CASSLDRGEQFF. This chain joins TRBV5-1 and TRBJ2-1; TRBD2 might be the D (5 bases). Germline CDR1 SGHRS, CDR2 YFSETQ. Trimming left V 0 bases short and J 9 bases short, with 7 bases between. The CDR3 has 12 residues.

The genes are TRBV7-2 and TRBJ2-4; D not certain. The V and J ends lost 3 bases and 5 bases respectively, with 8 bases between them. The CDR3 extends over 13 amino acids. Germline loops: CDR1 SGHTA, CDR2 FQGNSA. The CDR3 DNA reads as TGTGCCAGCAGCTTGTCTATGGAAAACATTCAGTACTTC. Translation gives CASSLSMENIQYF.

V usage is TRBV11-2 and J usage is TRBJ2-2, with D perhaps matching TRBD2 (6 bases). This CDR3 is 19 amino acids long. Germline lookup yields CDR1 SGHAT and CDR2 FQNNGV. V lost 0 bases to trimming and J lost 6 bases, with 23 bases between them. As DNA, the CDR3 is TGTGCCAGCAGCTTAGATCGGGGGACCCTTCCTCATGGTGCCGGGGAGCTGTTTTTT. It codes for CASSLDRGTLPHGAGELFF.